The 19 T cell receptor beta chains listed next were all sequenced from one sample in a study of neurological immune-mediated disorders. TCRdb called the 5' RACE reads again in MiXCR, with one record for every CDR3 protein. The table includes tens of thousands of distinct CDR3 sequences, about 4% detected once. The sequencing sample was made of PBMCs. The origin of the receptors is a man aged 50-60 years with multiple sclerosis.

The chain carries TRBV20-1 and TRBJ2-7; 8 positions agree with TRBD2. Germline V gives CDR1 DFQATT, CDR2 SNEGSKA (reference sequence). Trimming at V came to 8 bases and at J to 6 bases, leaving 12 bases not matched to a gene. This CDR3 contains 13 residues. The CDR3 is CSLSGGRAGEQYF. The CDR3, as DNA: TGCAGTCTGTCGGGGGGGAGGGCCGGCGAGCAGTACTTC.

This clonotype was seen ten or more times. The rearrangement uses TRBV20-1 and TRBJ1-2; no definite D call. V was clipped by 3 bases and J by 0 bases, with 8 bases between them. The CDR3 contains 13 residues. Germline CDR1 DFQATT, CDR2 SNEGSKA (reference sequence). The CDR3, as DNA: TGCAGTGCTAGGGGAGACCCTAACTATGGCTACACCTTC. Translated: CSARGDPNYGYTF.

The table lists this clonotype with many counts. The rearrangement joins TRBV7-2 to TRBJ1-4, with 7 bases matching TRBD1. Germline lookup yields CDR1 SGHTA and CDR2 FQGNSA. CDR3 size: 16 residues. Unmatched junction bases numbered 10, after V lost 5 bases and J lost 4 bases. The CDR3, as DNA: TGTGCCAGCAGCCAGAGGCTATGGGACAGTAATGAAAAACTGTTTTTT. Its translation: CASSQRLWDSNEKLFF.

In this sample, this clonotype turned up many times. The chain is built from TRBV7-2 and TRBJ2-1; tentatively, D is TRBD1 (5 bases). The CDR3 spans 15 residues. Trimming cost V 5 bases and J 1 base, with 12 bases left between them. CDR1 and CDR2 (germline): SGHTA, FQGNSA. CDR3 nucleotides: TGTGCCAGCAGCCCCCGGGCAGGGTCCTACAATGAGCAGTTCTTC. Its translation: CASSPRAGSYNEQFF.

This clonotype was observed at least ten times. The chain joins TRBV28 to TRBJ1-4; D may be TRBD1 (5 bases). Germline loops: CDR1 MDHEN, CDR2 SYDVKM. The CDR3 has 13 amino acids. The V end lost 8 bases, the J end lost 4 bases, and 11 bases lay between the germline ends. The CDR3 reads CASSGTVNEKLFF. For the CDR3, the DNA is TGTGCCAGCTCCGGGACGGTTAATGAAAAACTGTTTTTT.

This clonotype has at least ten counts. CDR3: CSARGGQADSPLHF. CDR3 DNA sequence: TGCAGTGCTAGAGGAGGGCAGGCAGATTCACCCCTCCACTTT. This chain joins TRBV20-1 and TRBJ1-6; D not resolved. In germline, CDR1 is DFQATT, CDR2 SNEGSKA (reference sequence). CDR3 length: 14 amino acids. Trimming removed 1 base at V and 8 bases at J, with 12 bases between.

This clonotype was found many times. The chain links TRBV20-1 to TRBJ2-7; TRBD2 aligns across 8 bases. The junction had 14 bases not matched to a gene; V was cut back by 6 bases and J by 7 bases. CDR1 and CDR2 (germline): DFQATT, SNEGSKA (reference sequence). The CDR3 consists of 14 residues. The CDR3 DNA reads TGCAGTGCCGATACTAGCGGCCCGGGGATTGAGCAGTACTTC. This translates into CSADTSGPGIEQYF.

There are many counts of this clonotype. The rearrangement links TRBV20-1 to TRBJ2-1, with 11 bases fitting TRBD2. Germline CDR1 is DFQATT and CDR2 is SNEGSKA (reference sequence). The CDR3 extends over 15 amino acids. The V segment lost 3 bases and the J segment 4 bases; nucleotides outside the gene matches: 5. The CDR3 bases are TGCAGTGCTAGTCCGACTAGCGGGGCATACAATGAGCAGTTCTTC. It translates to CSASPTSGAYNEQFF.

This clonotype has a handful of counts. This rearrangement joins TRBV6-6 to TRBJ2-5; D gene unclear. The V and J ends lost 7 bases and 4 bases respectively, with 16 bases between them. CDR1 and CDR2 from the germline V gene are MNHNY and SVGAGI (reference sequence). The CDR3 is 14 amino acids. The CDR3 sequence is CASKAAYVGETQYF. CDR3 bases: TGTGCCAGCAAGGCGGCTTACGTGGGAGAGACCCAGTACTTC.

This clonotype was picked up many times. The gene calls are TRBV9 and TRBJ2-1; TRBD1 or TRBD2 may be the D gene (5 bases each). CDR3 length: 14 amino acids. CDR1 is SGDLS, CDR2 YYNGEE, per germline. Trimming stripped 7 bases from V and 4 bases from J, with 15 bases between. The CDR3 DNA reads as TGTGCCAGCGGGGGACCCTCTGGGTACAATGAGCAGTTCTTC. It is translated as CASGGPSGYNEQFF.

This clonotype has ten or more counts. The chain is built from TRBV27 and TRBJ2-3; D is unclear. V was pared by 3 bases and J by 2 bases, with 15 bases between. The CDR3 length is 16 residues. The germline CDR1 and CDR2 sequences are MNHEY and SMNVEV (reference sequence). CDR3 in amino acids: CASSLAGRRNTDTQYF. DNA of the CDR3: TGTGCCAGCAGTTTGGCCGGTCGGCGGAACACAGATACGCAGTATTTT.

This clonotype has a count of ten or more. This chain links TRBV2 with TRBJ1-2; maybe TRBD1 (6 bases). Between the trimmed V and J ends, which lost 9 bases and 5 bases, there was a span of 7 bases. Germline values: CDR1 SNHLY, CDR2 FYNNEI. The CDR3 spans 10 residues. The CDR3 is CASTGYGYTF. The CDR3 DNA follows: TGTGCCAGTACAGGGTATGGCTACACCTTC.

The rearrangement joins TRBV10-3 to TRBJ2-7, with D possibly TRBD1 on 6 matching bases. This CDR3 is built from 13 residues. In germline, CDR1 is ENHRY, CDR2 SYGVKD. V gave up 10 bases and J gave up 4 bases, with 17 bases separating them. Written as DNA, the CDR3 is TGTGCCACCCGGGGCCAGGGGCTTTACGAGCAGTACTTC. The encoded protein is CATRGQGLYEQYF.

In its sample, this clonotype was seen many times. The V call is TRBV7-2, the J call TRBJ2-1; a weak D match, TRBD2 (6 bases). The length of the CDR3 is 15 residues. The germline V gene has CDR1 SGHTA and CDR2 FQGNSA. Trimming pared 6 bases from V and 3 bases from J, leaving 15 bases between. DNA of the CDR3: TGTGCCAGCAGACCAACAGCGGGCCGCTACAATGAGCAGTTCTTC. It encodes CASRPTAGRYNEQFF.

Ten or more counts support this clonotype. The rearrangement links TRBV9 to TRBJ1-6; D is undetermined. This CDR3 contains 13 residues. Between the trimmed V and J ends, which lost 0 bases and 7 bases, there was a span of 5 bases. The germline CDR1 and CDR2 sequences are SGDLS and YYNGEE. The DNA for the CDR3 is TGTGCCAGCAGCGTAGCGGAAAATTCACCCCTCCACTTT. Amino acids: CASSVAENSPLHF. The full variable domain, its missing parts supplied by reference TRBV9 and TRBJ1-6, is DSGVTQTPKHLITATGQRVTLRCSPRSGDLSVYWYQQSLDQGLQFLIQYYNGEERAKGNILERFSAQQFPDLHSELNLSSLELGDSALYFCASSVAENSPLHFGNGTRLTVT.

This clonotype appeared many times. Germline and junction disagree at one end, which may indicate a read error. As DNA, the CDR3 is TGTGCCAGCAGCTGGGGCAGGGTGGGCTCACCCCTCAACTTT. It codes for CASSWGRVGSPLNF. This chain links TRBV7-6 with TRBJ1-6; possibly TRBD1 for D (5 bases). The CDR3 length is 14 residues. CDR1 and CDR2 (germline): SGHVS, FNYEAQ.

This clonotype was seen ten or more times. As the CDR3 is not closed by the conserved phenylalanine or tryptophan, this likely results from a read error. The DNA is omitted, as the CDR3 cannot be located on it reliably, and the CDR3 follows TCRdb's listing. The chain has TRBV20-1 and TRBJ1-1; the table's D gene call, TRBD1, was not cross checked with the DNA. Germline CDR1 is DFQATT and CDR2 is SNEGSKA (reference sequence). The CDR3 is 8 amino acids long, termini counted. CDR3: CSASGTGS.

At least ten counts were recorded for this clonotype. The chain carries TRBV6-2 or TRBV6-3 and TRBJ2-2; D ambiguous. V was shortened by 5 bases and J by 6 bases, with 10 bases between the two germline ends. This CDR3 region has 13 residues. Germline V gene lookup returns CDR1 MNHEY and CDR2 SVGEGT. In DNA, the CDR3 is TGTGCCAGCAGTCACTGGGAATCCGGGGAGCTGTTTTTT. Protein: CASSHWESGELFF.

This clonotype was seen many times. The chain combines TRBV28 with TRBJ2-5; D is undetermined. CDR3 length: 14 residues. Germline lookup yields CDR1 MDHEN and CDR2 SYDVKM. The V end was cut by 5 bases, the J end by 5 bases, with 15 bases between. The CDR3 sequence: CASSGTLLGETQYF. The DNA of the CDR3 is TGTGCCAGCAGTGGAACTCTTCTAGGGGAGACCCAGTACTTC.